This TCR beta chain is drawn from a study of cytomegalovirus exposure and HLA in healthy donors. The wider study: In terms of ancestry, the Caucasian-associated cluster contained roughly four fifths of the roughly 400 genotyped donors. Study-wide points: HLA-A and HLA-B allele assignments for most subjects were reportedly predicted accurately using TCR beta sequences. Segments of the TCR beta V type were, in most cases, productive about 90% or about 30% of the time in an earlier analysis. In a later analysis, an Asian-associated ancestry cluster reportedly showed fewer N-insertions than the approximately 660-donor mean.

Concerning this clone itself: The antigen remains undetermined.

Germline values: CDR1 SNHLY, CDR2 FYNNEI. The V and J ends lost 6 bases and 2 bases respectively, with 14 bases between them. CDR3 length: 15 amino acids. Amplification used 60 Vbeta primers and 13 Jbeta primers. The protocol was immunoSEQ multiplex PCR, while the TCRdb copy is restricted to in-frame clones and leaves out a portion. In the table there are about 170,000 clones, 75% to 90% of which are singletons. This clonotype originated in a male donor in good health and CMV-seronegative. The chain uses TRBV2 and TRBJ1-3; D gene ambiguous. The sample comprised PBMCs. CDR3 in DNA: TGTGCCAGCAGCGCCCGACTGCTGACTGGAAACACCATATATTTT. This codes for CASSARLLTGNTIYF.